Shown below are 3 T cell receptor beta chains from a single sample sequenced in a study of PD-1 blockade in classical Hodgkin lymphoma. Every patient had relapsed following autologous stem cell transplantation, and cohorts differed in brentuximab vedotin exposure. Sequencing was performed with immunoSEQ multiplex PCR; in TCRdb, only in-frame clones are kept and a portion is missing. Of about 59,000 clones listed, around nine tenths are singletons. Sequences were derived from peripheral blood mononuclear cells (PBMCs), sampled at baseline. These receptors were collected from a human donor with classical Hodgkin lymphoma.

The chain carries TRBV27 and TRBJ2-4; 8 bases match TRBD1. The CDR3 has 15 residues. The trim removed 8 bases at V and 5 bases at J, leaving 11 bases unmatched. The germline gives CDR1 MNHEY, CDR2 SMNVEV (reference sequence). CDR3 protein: CASADLQGAQNIQYF. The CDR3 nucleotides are TGTGCCAGCGCGGACCTCCAGGGGGCACAAAACATTCAGTACTTC.

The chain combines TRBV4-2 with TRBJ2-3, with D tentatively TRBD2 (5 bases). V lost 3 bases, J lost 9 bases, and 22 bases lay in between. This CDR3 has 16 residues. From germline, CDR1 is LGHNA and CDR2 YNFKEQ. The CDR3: CASSQGSGLRLETQYF. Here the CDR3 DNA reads TGTGCCAGCAGCCAGGGCAGCGGCCTGCGTTTAGAGACGCAGTATTTT.

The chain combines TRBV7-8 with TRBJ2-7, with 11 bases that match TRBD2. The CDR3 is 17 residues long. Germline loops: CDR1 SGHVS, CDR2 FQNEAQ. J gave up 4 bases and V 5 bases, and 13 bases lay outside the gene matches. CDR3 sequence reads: CASSQDGFSSGGYEQYF. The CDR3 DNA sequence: TGTGCCAGCAGCCAAGATGGTTTTTCTAGCGGGGGGTACGAGCAGTACTTC.